The source of this TCR beta chain is a study of response to subunit inactivated influenza vaccine. This clonotype was detected a few times. Its antigen is as yet unknown. From the RT-PCR reads, TCRdb called clonotypes with MiXCR, one entry per CDR3 protein. The table lists hundreds of thousands of distinct CDR3 sequences, around 18% of them singletons, with roughly a tenth in the top ten. The V end lost 8 bases, the J end lost 5 bases, and 20 bases lay between the germline ends. The CDR3 is 15 residues long. Per germline, CDR1 MDHEN and CDR2 SYDVKM. Overall study results and limits: The authors suggested that few new T cells are recruited per seasonal influenza vaccination.

This chain connects TRBV28 to TRBJ2-3; a weak D match, TRBD2 (7 bases). This clonotype was sampled from a man aged 45-65 years who received an inactivated influenza vaccine. The sequences come from PBMCs from blood, collected 5 days after vaccination. CDR3 loop: CASSPSGGRGDTQYF. CDR3 nucleotide sequence: TGTGCCAGCTCGCCATCCGGGGGGCGCGGAGATACGCAGTATTTT.